This TCR beta chain originates from a study of blood T cell repertoires in COVID-19. It was during active infection that Seattle patients were enrolled and then longitudinally followed. The junction had 5 bases not matched to a gene; V was cut back by 4 bases and J by 2 bases. Germline V gene lookup returns CDR1 LGHNA and CDR2 YNFKEQ. The CDR3 consists of 17 residues. Repertoires were generated with immunoSEQ multiplex PCR, while TCRdb's copy carries only in-frame clones and drops some. In the table there are 300,000 to 400,000 clones, around 88% of which are singletons. The receptor was isolated from a woman aged 55-69 years with COVID-19, enrolled during active disease. The sample comprised peripheral blood. The chain joins TRBV4-2 to TRBJ1-4, with 12 bases fitting TRBD1. CDR3 residues: CASSPTGTGGTNEKLFF. CDR3 bases: TGTGCCAGCAGCCCAACCGGGACAGGGGGCACTAATGAAAAACTGTTTTTT.